Here is one T cell receptor beta chain with its context. The source of the sample is a study of T cells after yellow fever vaccination. For TCR, cDNA came from 5'RACE template switching, which added a universal primer site and UMIs. TCRdb called the 5' RACE reads again in MiXCR, with one record for every CDR3 protein. The sample contains 450,000 to 600,000 distinct CDR3 sequences, roughly 13% of which appear only once. This clonotype originated in a man in his thirties or forties who received the YFV17D yellow fever vaccine. This specimen was PBMCs, taken on the day of the yellow fever booster vaccination.

In DNA, the CDR3 is TGCAGCGCTCGCGGGGTCATTGATGAGCAGTTCTTC. Its translation is CSARGVIDEQFF. J is TRBJ2-1 and V is TRBV29-1, with a possible D match to TRBD2 (6 bases). The length of the CDR3 is 12 residues. Trimming shortened V by 7 bases and J by 8 bases, and 15 bases separated the two germline ends. Germline values: CDR1 SQVTM, CDR2 ANQGSEA.